One sample yielded the 11 T cell receptor beta chains listed below, sequenced in a study of T-cell reconstitution after alpha-beta-depleted transplantation in children. A library of TCRbeta sequences, prepared with unique molecular identifiers, was generated. TCRdb processed the PCR reads anew with MiXCR; each CDR3 protein has one entry. The sample includes approximately 500,000 distinct CDR3 sequences, roughly a tenth of them seen just once. The sample was PBMCs, taken before TCRalphabeta/CD19-depleted stem cell transplant. The receptors originated from a child under 10 years old with inherited bone marrow failure, due to receive a stem cell transplant.

This clonotype was picked up many times. The V and J genes are TRBV28 and TRBJ2-7, with D possibly matching TRBD1 (6 bases). CDR3 length equals 15 residues. Germline CDR1 and CDR2: MDHEN and SYDVKM. V was trimmed by 0 bases and J by 0 bases, leaving 9 bases between them. The CDR3 region has the DNA TGTGCCAGCAGTTTATGGGACAGCGCCTCCTACGAGCAGTACTTC. Translating it yields CASSLWDSASYEQYF. The variable domain in full, with the rest retrieved from reference TRBV28 and TRBJ2-7, is DVKVTQSSRYLVKRTGEKVFLECVQDMDHENMFWYRQDPGLGLRLIYFSYDVKMKEKGDIPEGYSVSREKKERFSLILESASTNQTSMYLCASSLWDSASYEQYFGPGTRLTVT.

Ten or more counts support this clonotype. At one boundary the junction diverges from the germline segment, which might be a read error. This chain uses TRBV6-4 with TRBJ2-1; TRBD2 matches at 9 bases. The germline V gene encodes CDR1 MRHNA and CDR2 SNTAGT. The CDR3 spans 11 residues. The CDR3 sequence: CASSASGTLIF. The CDR3 bases are TGTGCCAGCAGTGCTAGCGGGACTTTGATCTTC.

There are many counts of this clonotype. The chain joins TRBV6-2 or TRBV6-3 to TRBJ2-2, with 9 bases aligning to TRBD1. V was clipped by 4 bases and J by 7 bases; unmatched bases: 7. The CDR3 has 15 residues. Germline assignment: CDR1 MNHEY and CDR2 SVGEGT. The CDR3 sequence is CASSLRTGAVGELFF. The DNA for the CDR3 is TGTGCCAGCAGTTTACGGACAGGGGCGGTCGGGGAGCTGTTTTTT.

About this clonotype itself: A read error is possible here, since a much larger clone lies one base away. The chain uses TRBV20-1 and TRBJ2-7; 12 nucleotides agree with TRBD2. Germline lookup yields CDR1 DFQATT and CDR2 SNEGSKA (reference sequence). The CDR3 has 14 amino acids. Here the CDR3 DNA reads TGCAGTGCTATACTAGCGGGGGGCTCCTACGAGCAGAACTTC. This translates into CSAILAGGSYEQNF.

This clonotype was detected ten times or more. This chain connects TRBV20-1 to TRBJ2-1, with TRBD2 matching over 9 bases. CDR1 is DFQATT and CDR2 is SNEGSKA in the germline V gene (reference sequence). CDR3 length: 15 residues. V was clipped by 6 bases and J by 4 bases; unmatched bases: 10. The CDR3 here is CSAPRLAADYNEQFF. In DNA form, the CDR3 reads TGCAGTGCGCCCAGACTAGCGGCAGATTACAATGAGCAGTTCTTC.

This clonotype was seen more than once but under ten times. In DNA form, the CDR3 reads TGTGCCATCAGGGACTGGGAGGGAACCGGGGAGCTGTTTTTT. It yields the protein CAIRDWEGTGELFF. The chain has TRBV10-3 and TRBJ2-2, with TRBD2 matching over 7 bases. The CDR3 is made up of 14 amino acids. Germline lookup yields CDR1 ENHRY and CDR2 SYGVKD. V lost 6 bases and J lost 5; bases outside the gene matches: 6.

This clonotype was recorded at least ten times. The chain carries TRBV10-1 and TRBJ2-1; unclear D gene. This CDR3 is built from 17 residues. Germline CDR1 reads WNHNN; CDR2 reads SYGVQD (reference sequence). Trimming pared 3 bases from V and 2 bases from J, leaving 17 bases between. The CDR3 DNA follows: TGCGCCAGCAGTGAAGTCCCCGCTACCCGTACCTACAATGAGCAGTTCTTC. Amino acid sequence: CASSEVPATRTYNEQFF.

The genes are TRBV29-1 and TRBJ2-1; D possibly corresponds to TRBD2 (6 bases). Trimming stripped 4 bases from V and 7 bases from J, with 11 bases between. CDR1 and CDR2 from the germline V gene are SQVTM and ANQGSEA. This CDR3 region has 12 residues. Here the CDR3 DNA reads TGCAGCGTTGGGACTACCTTAAATGAGCAGTTCTTC. Its protein is CSVGTTLNEQFF.

This clonotype was observed at least ten times. The CDR3 is CASSLGRTGRTGELFF. DNA for the CDR3: TGTGCCAGCAGCTTAGGTCGGACAGGGAGAACCGGGGAGCTGTTTTTT. V usage is TRBV7-8 and J usage is TRBJ2-2, with 8 positions matching TRBD1. Trimming took 1 base from V and 5 from J; bases not matched to a gene: 6. This CDR3 comprises 16 residues. The germline V gene encodes CDR1 SGHVS and CDR2 FQNEAQ.

The sample holds many counts of this clonotype. V and J are TRBV6-2 or TRBV6-3 and TRBJ2-1; unclear D gene. CDR1 MNHEY and CDR2 SVGEGT come from the germline V gene. V lost 3 bases to trimming and J lost 0 bases, with 12 bases between them. The CDR3 sequence is 16 residues long. CDR3 amino acids: CASSYIVPSSYNEQFF. CDR3 DNA: TGTGCCAGCAGTTATATCGTCCCCAGCTCCTACAATGAGCAGTTCTTC.

This clonotype was observed a few times. The rearrangement uses TRBV6-2 or TRBV6-3 and TRBJ2-1; TRBD2 aligns across 8 bases. Germline lookup yields CDR1 MNHEY and CDR2 SVGEGT. This CDR3 is 14 amino acids long. Germline trimming cut 4 bases from V and 6 bases from J; bases unmatched to any gene: 5. The CDR3 DNA follows: TGTGCCAGCAGTTGGGGACTAGAAGGCAATGAGCAGTTCTTC. Protein product: CASSWGLEGNEQFF.